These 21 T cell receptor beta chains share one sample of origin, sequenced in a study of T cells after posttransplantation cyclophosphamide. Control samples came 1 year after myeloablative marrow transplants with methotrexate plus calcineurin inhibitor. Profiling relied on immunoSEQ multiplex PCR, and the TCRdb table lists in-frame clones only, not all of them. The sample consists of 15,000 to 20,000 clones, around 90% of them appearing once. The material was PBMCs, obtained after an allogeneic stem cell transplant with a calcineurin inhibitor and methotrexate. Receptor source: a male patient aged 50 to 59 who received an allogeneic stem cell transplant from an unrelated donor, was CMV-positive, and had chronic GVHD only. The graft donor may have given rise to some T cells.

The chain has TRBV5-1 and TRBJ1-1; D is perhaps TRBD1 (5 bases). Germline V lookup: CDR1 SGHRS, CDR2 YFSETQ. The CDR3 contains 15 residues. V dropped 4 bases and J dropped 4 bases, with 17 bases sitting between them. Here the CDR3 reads CASSPRQGGGTEAFF. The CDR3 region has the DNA TGCGCCAGCAGCCCTCGCCAGGGAGGCGGCACTGAAGCTTTCTTT.

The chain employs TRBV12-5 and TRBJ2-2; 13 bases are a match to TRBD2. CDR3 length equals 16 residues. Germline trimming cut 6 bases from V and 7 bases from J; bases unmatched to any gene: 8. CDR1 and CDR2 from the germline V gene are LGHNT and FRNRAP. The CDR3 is CASGQTSGRAFGELFF. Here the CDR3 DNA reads TGTGCTAGTGGGCAAACTAGCGGGAGGGCCTTCGGGGAGCTGTTTTTT.

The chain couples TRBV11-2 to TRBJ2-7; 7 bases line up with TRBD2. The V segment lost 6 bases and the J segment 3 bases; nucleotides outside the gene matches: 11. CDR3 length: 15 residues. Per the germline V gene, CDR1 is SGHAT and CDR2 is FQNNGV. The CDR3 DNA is TGTGCCAGCAGTAAGAAGCGGGGCTCGGACTACGAGCAGTACTTC. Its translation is CASSKKRGSDYEQYF. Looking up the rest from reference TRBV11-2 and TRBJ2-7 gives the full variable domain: EAGVAQSPRYKIIEKRQSVAFWCNPISGHATLYWYQQILGQGPKLLIQFQNNGVVDDSQLPKDRFSAERLKGVDSTLKIQPAKLEDSAVYLCASSKKRGSDYEQYFGPGTRLTVT.

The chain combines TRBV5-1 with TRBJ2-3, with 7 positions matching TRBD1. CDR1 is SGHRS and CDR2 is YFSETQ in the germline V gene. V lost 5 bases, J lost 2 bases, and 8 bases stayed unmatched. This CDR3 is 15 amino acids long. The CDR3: CASSWGQRTTDTQYF. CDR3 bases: TGCGCCAGCAGTTGGGGACAGAGGACCACAGATACGCAGTATTTT.

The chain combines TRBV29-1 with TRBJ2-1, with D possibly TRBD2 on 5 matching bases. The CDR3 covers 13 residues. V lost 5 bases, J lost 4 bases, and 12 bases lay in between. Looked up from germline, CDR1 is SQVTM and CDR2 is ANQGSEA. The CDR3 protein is CSVSLAAYNEQFF. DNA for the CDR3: TGCAGCGTTTCCCTAGCTGCGTACAATGAGCAGTTCTTC.

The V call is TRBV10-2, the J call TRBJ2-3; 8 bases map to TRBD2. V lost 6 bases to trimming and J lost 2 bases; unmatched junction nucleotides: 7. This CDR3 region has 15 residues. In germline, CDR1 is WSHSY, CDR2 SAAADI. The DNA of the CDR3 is TGCGCCAGCAGGTGGCGGGGGGTTTACACAGATACGCAGTATTTT. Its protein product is CASRWRGVYTDTQYF.

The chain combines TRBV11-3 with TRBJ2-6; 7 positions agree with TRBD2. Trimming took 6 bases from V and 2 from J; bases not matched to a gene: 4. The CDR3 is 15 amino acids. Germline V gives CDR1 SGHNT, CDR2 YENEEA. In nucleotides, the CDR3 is TGTGCCAGCAGTCCACTAGCGCCTGGGGCCAACGTCCTGACTTTC. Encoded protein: CASSPLAPGANVLTF.

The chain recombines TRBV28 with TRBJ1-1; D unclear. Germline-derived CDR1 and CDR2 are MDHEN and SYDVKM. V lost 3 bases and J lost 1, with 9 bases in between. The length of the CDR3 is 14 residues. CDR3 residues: CASSFLPGNTEAFF. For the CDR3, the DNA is TGTGCCAGCAGTTTTCTTCCGGGGAACACTGAAGCTTTCTTT. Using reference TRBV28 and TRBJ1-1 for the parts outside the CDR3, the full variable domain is DVKVTQSSRYLVKRTGEKVFLECVQDMDHENMFWYRQDPGLGLRLIYFSYDVKMKEKGDIPEGYSVSREKKERFSLILESASTNQTSMYLCASSFLPGNTEAFFGQGTRLTVV.

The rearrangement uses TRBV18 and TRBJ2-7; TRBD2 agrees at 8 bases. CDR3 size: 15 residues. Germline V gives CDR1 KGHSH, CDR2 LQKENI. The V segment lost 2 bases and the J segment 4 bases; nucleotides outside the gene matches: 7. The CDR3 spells CASSPTGGHPYEQYF. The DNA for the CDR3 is TGTGCCAGCTCACCAACGGGAGGGCATCCTTACGAGCAGTACTTC.

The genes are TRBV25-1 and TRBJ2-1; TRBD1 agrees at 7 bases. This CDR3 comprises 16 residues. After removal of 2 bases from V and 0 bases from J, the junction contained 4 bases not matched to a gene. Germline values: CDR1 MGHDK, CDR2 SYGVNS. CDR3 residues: CASSERGPSSYNEQFF. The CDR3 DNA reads TGTGCCAGCAGTGAAAGGGGGCCGAGCTCCTACAATGAGCAGTTCTTC.

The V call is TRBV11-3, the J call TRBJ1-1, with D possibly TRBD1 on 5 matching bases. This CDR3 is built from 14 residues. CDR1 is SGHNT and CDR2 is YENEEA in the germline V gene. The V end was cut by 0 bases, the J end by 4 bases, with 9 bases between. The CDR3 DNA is TGTGCCAGCAGCTTAGAGGGGGGAGCCACTGAAGCTTTCTTT. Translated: CASSLEGGATEAFF.

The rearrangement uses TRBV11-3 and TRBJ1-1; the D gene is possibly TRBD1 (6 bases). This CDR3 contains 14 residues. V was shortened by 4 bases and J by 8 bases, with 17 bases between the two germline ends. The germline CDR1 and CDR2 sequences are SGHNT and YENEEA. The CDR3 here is CASSYGTPPMEAFF. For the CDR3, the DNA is TGTGCCAGCAGCTACGGGACACCCCCCATGGAAGCTTTCTTT.

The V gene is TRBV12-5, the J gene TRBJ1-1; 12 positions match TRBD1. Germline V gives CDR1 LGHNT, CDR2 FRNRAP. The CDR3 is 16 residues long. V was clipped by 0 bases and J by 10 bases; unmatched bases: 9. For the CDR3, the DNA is TGTGCTAGTGGTTTGGTATTGGGACAGGGGGCATTGCGAGCTTTCTTT. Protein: CASGLVLGQGALRAFF.

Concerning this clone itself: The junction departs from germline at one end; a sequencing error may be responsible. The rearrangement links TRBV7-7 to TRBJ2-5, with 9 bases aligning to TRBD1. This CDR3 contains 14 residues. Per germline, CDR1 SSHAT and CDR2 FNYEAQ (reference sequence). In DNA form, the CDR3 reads TGTGCTAGCAGGGGAACAGGGGGCCCAGAGACCCAGTACTTC. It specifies CASRGTGGPETQYF.

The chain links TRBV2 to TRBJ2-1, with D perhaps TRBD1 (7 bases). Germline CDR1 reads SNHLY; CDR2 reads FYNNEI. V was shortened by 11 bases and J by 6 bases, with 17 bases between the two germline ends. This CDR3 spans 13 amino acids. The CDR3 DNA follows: TGTGCCGGGACTCCTCAGGGGGGCAATGAGCAGTTCTTC. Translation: CAGTPQGGNEQFF.

CDR3: CASSPGLWNGELFF. The CDR3 bases are TGTGCCAGCAGCCCGGGACTGTGGAACGGGGAGCTGTTTTTT. The V gene is TRBV6-5, the J gene TRBJ2-2, with D maybe TRBD2 (6 bases). This CDR3 contains 14 residues. Germline-derived CDR1 and CDR2 are MNHEY and SVGAGI. V was pared by 6 bases and J by 7 bases, with 15 bases between.

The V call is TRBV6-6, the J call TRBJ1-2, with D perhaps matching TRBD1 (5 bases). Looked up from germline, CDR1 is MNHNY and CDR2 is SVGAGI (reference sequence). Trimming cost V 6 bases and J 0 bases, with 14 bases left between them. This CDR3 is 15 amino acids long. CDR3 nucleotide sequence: TGTGCCAGCAGCGTTACGAGACAGTCTAACTATGGCTACACCTTC. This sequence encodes CASSVTRQSNYGYTF.

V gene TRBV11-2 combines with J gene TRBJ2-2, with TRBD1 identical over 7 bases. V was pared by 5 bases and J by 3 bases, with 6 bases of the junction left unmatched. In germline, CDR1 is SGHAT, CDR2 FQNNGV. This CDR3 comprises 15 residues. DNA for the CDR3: TGTGCCAGCAGCCTAGGGACAGTATACACCGGGGAGCTGTTTTTT. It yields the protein CASSLGTVYTGELFF.

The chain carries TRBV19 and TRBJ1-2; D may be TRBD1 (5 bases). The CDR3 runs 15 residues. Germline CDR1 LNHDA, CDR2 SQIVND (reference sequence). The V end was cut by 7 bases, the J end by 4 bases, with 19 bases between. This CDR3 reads CASTPGQGKSYGYTF. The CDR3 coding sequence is TGTGCCAGTACCCCTGGGCAGGGCAAATCCTATGGCTACACCTTC.

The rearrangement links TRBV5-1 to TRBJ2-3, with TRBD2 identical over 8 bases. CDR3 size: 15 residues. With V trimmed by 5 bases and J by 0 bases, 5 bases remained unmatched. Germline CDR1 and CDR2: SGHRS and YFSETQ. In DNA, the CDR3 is TGCGCCAGCAGAACCGAGCGGGGGAGCACAGATACGCAGTATTTT. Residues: CASRTERGSTDTQYF.

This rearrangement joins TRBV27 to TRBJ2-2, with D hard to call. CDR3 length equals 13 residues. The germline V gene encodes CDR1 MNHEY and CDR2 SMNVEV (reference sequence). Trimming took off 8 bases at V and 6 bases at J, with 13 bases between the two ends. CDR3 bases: TGTGCCAGCTCCTTAGCCCGACCCGGGGAGCTGTTTTTT. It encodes CASSLARPGELFF.